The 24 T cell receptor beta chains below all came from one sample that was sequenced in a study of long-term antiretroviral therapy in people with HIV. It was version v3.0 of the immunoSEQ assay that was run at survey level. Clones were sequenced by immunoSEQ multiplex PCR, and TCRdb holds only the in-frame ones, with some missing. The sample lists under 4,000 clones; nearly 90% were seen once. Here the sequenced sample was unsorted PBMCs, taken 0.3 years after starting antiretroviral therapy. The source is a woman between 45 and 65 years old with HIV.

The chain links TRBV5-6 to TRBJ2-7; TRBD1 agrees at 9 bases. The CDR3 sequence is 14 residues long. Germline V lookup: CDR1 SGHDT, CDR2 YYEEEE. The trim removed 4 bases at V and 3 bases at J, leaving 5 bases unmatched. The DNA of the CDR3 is TGTGCCAGCAGCGGAGGGGACAGGGTCTACGAGCAGTACTTC. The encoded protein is CASSGGDRVYEQYF.

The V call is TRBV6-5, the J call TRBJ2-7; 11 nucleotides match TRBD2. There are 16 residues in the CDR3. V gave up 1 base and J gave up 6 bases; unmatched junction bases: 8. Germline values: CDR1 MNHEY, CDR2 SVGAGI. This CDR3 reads CASSYLTSGVAGEQYF. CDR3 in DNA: TGTGCCAGCAGTTACTTGACTAGCGGGGTAGCAGGCGAGCAGTACTTC.

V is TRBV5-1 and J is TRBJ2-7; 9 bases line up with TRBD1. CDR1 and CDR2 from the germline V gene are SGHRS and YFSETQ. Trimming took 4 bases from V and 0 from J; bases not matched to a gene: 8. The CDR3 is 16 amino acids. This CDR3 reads CASSADPDRGSYEQYF. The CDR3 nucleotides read TGCGCCAGCAGCGCGGACCCGGACAGGGGCTCCTACGAGCAGTACTTC.

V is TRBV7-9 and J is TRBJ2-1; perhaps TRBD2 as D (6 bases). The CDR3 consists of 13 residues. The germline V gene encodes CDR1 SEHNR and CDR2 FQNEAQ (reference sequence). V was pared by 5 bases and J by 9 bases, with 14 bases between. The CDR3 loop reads CASSPPSASEQFF. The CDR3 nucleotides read TGTGCCAGCAGCCCACCTAGCGCGAGTGAGCAGTTCTTC.

The CDR3 region is CATSKPGNVEQFF. The CDR3 DNA follows: TGTGCCACAAGCAAGCCGGGAAATGTCGAGCAGTTCTTC. V is TRBV6-5 and J is TRBJ2-1, with TRBD2 as a possible D gene (5 bases). Trimming cost V 10 bases and J 10 bases, with 20 bases left between them. This CDR3 comprises 13 residues. The germline gives CDR1 MNHEY, CDR2 SVGAGI.

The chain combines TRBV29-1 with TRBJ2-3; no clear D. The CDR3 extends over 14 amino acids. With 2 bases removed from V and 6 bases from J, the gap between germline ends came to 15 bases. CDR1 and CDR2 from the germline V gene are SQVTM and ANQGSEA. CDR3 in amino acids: CSVETVVVGDTQYF. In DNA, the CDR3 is TGCAGCGTTGAAACCGTCGTTGTAGGGGATACGCAGTATTTT.

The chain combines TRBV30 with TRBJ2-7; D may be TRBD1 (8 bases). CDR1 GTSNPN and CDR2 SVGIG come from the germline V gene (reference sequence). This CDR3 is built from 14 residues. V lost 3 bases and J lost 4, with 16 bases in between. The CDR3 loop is CAWRIQGEGYEQYF. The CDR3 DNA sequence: TGTGCCTGGAGAATACAGGGGGAGGGGTACGAGCAGTACTTC.

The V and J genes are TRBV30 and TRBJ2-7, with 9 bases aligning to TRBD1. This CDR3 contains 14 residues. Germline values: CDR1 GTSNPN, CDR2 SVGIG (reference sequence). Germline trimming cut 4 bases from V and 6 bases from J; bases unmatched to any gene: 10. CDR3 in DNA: TGTGCCTGGAAAACCGGGACAGGGAGAGGCGAGCAGTACTTC. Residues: CAWKTGTGRGEQYF.

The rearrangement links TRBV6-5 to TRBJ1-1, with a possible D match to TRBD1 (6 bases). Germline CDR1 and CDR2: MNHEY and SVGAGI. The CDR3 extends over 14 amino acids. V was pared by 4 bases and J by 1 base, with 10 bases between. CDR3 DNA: TGTGCCAGCAGTTTACAGGGACAGAACACTGAAGCTTTCTTT. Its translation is CASSLQGQNTEAFF.

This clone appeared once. The DNA of the CDR3 is TGTGCCACCAGCAGGCACACTGAAGCTTTCTTT. This encodes CATSRHTEAFF. The gene calls are TRBV15 and TRBJ1-1; no clear D gene. The length of the CDR3 is 11 residues. The ends were cut back, 3 bases at V and 3 bases at J, with 2 bases in the middle. Germline V gene lookup returns CDR1 LNHNV and CDR2 YYDKDF (reference sequence).

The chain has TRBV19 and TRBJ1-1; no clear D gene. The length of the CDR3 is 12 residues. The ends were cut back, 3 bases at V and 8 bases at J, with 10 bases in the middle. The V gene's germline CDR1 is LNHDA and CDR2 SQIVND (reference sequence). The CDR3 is CASSMRGLEAFF. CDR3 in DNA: TGTGCCAGTAGTATGCGGGGATTGGAAGCTTTCTTT.

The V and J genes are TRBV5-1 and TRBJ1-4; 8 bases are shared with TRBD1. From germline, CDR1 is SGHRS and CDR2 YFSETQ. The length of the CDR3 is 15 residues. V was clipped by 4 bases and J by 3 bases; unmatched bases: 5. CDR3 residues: CASSIGQGPNEKLFF. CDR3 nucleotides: TGCGCCAGCAGCATTGGACAGGGACCTAATGAAAAACTGTTTTTT.

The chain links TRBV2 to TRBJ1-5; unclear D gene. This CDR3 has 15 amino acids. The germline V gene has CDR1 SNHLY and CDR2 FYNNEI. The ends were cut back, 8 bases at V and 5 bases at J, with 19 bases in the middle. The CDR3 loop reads CASRLVRTGYQPQHF. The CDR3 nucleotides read TGTGCCAGCCGTTTGGTCCGGACCGGGTATCAGCCCCAGCATTTT.

CDR3 DNA: TGTGCCTGGAGTGTACCCAGGGAAGCCTACGAGCAGTACTTC. Translating it yields CAWSVPREAYEQYF. This sequence joins TRBV30 and TRBJ2-7; TRBD1 might be the D (5 bases). V gave up 0 bases and J gave up 2 bases, with 11 bases separating them. CDR1 and CDR2 from the germline V gene are GTSNPN and SVGIG (reference sequence). This CDR3 has 14 residues.

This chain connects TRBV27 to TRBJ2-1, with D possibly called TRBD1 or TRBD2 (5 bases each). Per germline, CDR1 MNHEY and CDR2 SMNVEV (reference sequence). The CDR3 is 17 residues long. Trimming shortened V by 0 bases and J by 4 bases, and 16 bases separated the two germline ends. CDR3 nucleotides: TGTGCCAGCAGTTTATCCATACGACAATGGGGGTACAATGAGCAGTTCTTC. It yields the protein CASSLSIRQWGYNEQFF.

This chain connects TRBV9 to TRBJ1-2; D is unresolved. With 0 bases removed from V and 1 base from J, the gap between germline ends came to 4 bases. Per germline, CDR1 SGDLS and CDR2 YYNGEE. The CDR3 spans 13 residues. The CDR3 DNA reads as TGTGCCAGCAGCGTAGGCGGTAACTATGGCTACACCTTC. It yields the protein CASSVGGNYGYTF.

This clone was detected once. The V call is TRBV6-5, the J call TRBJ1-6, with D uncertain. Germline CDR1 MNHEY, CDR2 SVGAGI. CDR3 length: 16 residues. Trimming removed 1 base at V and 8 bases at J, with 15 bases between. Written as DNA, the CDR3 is TGTGCCAGCAGTTACTTCCGGACGGTTTGGGATTCACCCCTCCACTTT. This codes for CASSYFRTVWDSPLHF.

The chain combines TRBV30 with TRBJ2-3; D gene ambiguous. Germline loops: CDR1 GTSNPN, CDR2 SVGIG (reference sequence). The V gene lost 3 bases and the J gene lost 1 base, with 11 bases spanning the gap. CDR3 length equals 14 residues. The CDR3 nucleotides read TGTGCCTGGAGCGGAAGGCCACGCACAGATACGCAGTATTTT. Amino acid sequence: CAWSGRPRTDTQYF.

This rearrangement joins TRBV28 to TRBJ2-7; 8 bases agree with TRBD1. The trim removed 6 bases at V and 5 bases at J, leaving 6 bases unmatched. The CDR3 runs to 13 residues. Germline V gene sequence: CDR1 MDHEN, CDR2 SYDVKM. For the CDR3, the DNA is TGTGCCAGCAGCCCCGGGACAGGTGACGAGCAGTACTTC. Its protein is CASSPGTGDEQYF.

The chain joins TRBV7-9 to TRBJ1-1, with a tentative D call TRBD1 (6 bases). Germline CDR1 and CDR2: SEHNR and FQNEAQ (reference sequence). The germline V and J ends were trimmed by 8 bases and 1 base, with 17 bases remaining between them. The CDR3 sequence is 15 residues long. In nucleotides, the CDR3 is TGTGCCAGCGTACCTCATGGACAGTCGAACACTGAAGCTTTCTTT. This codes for CASVPHGQSNTEAFF.

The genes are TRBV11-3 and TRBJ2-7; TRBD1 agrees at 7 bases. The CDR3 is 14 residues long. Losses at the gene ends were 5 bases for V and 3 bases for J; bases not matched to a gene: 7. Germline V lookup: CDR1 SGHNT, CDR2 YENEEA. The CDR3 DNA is TGTGCCAGCAGCCTGGAAGGGGACAGCTACGAGCAGTACTTC. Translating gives CASSLEGDSYEQYF.

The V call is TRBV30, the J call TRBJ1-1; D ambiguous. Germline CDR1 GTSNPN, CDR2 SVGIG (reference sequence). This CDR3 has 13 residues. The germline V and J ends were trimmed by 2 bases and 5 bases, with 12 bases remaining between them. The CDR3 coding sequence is TGTGCCTGGAGTAAAGATAGGGCTACTGAAGCTTTCTTT. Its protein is CAWSKDRATEAFF.

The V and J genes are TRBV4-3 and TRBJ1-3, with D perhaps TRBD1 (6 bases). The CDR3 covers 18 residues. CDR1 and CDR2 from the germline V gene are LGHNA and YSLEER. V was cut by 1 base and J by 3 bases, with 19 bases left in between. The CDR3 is CASSQVRGFKGVGNTIYF. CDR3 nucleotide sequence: TGCGCCAGCAGCCAAGTTCGGGGCTTTAAGGGGGTTGGAAACACCATATATTTT.

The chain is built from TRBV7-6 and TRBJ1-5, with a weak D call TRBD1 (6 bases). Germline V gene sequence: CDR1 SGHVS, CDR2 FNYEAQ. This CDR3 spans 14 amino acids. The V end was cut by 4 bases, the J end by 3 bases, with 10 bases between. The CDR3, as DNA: TGTGCCAGCAGCTCCGGACAGCCCAATCAGCCCCAGCATTTT. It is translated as CASSSGQPNQPQHF. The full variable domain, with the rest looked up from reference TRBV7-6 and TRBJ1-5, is GAGVSQSPRYKVTKRGQDVALRCDPISGHVSLYWYRQALGQGPEFLTYFNYEAQQDKSGLPNDRFSAERPEGSISTLTIQRTEQRDSAMYRCASSSGQPNQPQHFGDGTRLSIL.